The rows below give T cell receptor beta chains drawn from one sample of a study of T cells in Graves' hyperthyroidism and ophthalmopathy. TCRdb fed the multiplex PCR reads into MiXCR, producing one record per CDR3 protein. This table holds over 500,000 distinct CDR3 sequences, 17% found once. Input material: blood. These receptors were taken from a woman between 18 and 30 years old with Graves' ophthalmopathy. Both conserved end residues are trimmed from each CDR3.

cdr3_length j_call v_call cdr3_aa
14 TRBJ2-5 TRBV29-1 SVEGGTQTVQETQY
10 TRBJ1-1 TRBV29-1 SVAHRNTEAF
17 TRBJ2-1 TRBV5-1 ASSLGVAGGRSSYNEQF
12 TRBJ1-6 TRBV29-1 SVERQGGNSPLH
11 TRBJ1-6 TRBV10-3 AIGGADNSPLH
13 TRBJ1-1 TRBV28 ASSPGQGALTEAF
12 TRBJ1-3 TRBV6-5 ASSYSTGANTIY
12 TRBJ2-3 TRBV12-3/TRBV12-4 ASSFTPSTDTQY
13 TRBJ1-2 TRBV7-9 ASSSSVGVNYGYT
10 TRBJ1-1 TRBV20-1 SAAQGGTEAF
11 TRBJ2-1 TRBV19 ASSMQGRNEQF
10 TRBJ1-1 TRBV29-1 SAGRSNTEAF
14 TRBJ1-2 TRBV4-3 ASSGKSGLTKAGYT
14 TRBJ2-5 TRBV11-2 ASSLWEQGKGETQY
12 TRBJ1-1 TRBV28 ASTQWVMNTEAF
13 TRBJ2-7 TRBV5-6 ASSPGRLGPLEQY
12 TRBJ2-2 TRBV6-1 ASNDRGKTGELF
14 TRBJ2-1 TRBV3-1 ASSQIPWTGEDEQF
15 TRBJ2-7 TRBV18 ASSPWGQASPSYEQY
13 TRBJ1-6 TRBV20-1 SALAPSSYNSPLH
11 TRBJ1-1 TRBV30 AWSGRSGTEAF
13 TRBJ1-1 TRBV19 ASHPQTVMNTEAF
14 TRBJ2-3 TRBV4-1 ASSQEGTASPDTQY
10 TRBJ2-7 TRBV20-1 SARQGAGEQY